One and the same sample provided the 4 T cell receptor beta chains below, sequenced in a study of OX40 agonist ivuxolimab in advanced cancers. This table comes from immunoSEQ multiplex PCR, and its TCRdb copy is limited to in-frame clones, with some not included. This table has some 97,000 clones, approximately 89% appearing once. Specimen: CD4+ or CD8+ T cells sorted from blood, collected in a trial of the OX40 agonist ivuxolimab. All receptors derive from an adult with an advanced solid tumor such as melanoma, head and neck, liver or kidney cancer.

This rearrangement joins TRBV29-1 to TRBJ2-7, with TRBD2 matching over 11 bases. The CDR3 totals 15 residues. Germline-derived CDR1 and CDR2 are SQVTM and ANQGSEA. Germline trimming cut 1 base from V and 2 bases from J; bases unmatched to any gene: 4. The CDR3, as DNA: TGCAGCGTTGAAGGACTAGCGGGATCTACCTACGAGCAGTACTTC. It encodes CSVEGLAGSTYEQYF.

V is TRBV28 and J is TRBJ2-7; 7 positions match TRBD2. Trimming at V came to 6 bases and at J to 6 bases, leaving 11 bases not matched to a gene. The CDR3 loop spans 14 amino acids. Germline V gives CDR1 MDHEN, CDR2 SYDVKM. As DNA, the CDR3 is TGTGCCAGCAGCGGGACTACCAATTTGTTCGAGCAGTACTTC. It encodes CASSGTTNLFEQYF. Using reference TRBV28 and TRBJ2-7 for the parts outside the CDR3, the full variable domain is DVKVTQSSRYLVKRTGEKVFLECVQDMDHENMFWYRQDPGLGLRLIYFSYDVKMKEKGDIPEGYSVSREKKERFSLILESASTNQTSMYLCASSGTTNLFEQYFGPGTRLTVT.

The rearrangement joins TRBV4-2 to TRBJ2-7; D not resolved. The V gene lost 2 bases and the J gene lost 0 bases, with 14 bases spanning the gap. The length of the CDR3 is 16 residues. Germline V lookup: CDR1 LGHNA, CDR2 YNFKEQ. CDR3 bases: TGTGCCAGCAGCCAATCTAACATGCGGAACTCCTACGAGCAGTACTTC. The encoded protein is CASSQSNMRNSYEQYF.

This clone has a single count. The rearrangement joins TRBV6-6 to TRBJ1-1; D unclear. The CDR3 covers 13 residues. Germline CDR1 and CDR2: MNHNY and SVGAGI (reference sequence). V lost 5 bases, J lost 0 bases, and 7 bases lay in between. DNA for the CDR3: TGTGCCAGCAGTCCCTCTCTGAACACTGAAGCTTTCTTT. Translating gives CASSPSLNTEAFF.